These 13 T cell receptor beta chains were sequenced from one sample in a study of T cells in Graves' hyperthyroidism and ophthalmopathy. RNA transcripts gave rise to amplified TCR beta CDR3 regions. First-round RT-PCR with HTBI primers amplified the TCR CDR3 region. MiXCR, run by TCRdb on the multiplex PCR reads, gives a single entry per CDR3 protein. Of 250,000 to 350,000 distinct CDR3 sequences listed, roughly 17% were seen once; the top ten hold roughly a third. The sequenced material came from blood. These receptors were obtained from a young man with Graves' hyperthyroidism.

Ten or more counts support this clonotype. The chain combines TRBV11-2 with TRBJ2-7; either TRBD1 or TRBD2 may fit D (5 bases each). The CDR3 is 14 residues long. Between the trimmed V and J ends, which lost 3 bases and 3 bases, there was a span of 12 bases. Per the germline V gene, CDR1 is SGHAT and CDR2 is FQNNGV. As DNA, the CDR3 is TGTGCCAGCAGCTTTGGGCAGGGAGACTACGAGCAGTACTTC. Protein product: CASSFGQGDYEQYF.

The chain has TRBV29-1 and TRBJ2-1, with D possibly called TRBD1 or TRBD2 (6 bases each). The CDR3 runs to 13 residues. The ends were cut back, 7 bases at V and 5 bases at J, with 15 bases in the middle. Germline CDR1 reads SQVTM; CDR2 reads ANQGSEA. Here the CDR3 reads CSAAVGGHNEQFF. For the CDR3, the DNA is TGCAGCGCCGCCGTGGGGGGCCACAATGAGCAGTTCTTC.

This sequence joins TRBV29-1 and TRBJ1-2; TRBD1 agrees at 9 bases. Looked up from germline, CDR1 is SQVTM and CDR2 is ANQGSEA. Trimming removed 7 bases from V and 4 bases from J; junction bases left unmatched: 10. The CDR3 is 14 amino acids. The CDR3 here is CSAPTGGRGYGYTF. DNA of the CDR3: TGCAGCGCCCCGACAGGGGGACGGGGCTATGGCTACACCTTC.

There are many counts of this clonotype. The rearrangement joins TRBV7-9 to TRBJ1-1, with D unclear. Germline loops: CDR1 SEHNR, CDR2 FQNEAQ (reference sequence). This CDR3 is 12 amino acids long. Trimming took 5 bases from V and 7 from J, leaving 11 bases between them. This chain's CDR3 is CASSPIVNEAFF. The CDR3 DNA reads TGTGCCAGCAGCCCCATTGTGAATGAAGCTTTCTTT. The whole variable domain, filled in from reference TRBV7-9 and TRBJ1-1, reads DTGVSQNPRHKITKRGQNVTFRCDPISEHNRLYWYRQTLGQGPEFLTYFQNEAQLEKSRLLSDRFSAERPKGSFSTLEIQRTEQGDSAMYLCASSPIVNEAFFGQGTRLTVV.

At least ten counts were recorded for this clonotype. This chain joins TRBV28 and TRBJ2-2; 13 bases are shared with TRBD2. CDR1 is MDHEN and CDR2 is SYDVKM in the germline V gene. Trimming cost V 4 bases and J 6 bases; bases outside gene matches: 5. This CDR3 contains 16 residues. The CDR3 loop reads CASSSGLAGVAGELFF. As DNA, the CDR3 is TGTGCCAGCAGTTCAGGACTAGCGGGAGTTGCCGGGGAGCTGTTTTTT.

This clonotype was seen ten or more times. J is TRBJ2-2 and V is TRBV11-2, with 7 bases lining up with TRBD1. Looked up from germline, CDR1 is SGHAT and CDR2 is FQNNGV. J gave up 2 bases and V 8 bases, and 5 bases lay outside the gene matches. This CDR3 is 14 amino acids long. The CDR3 reads CASRRDRNTGELFF. CDR3 DNA: TGTGCCAGCCGTAGGGACAGAAACACCGGGGAGCTGTTTTTT.

This clonotype was recorded a few times. The rearrangement joins TRBV25-1 to TRBJ1-6; 7 bases align to TRBD1. Trimming took 5 bases from V and 11 from J; bases not matched to a gene: 15. The CDR3 sequence is 16 residues long. Per the germline V gene, CDR1 is MGHDK and CDR2 is SYGVNS. CDR3 sequence reads: CASSPVLAAQGAPLHF. CDR3 coding DNA: TGTGCCAGCAGTCCCGTTCTCGCAGCCCAGGGGGCACCCCTCCACTTT. Combining the CDR3 with reference TRBV25-1 and TRBJ1-6 gives the whole variable domain EADIYQTPRYLVIGTGKKITLECSQTMGHDKMYWYQQDPGMELHLIHYSYGVNSTEKGDLSSESTVSRIRTEHFPLTLESARPSHTSQYLCASSPVLAAQGAPLHFGNGTRLTVT.

The chain uses TRBV24-1 and TRBJ2-1; maybe TRBD2 (5 bases). The V gene lost 0 bases and the J gene lost 4 bases, with 15 bases spanning the gap. Germline lookup yields CDR1 KGHDR and CDR2 SFDVKD. This CDR3 has 17 residues. CDR3 sequence: CATSDLPRGGGYNEQFF. CDR3 nucleotides: TGTGCCACCAGTGATTTGCCCCGCGGAGGCGGGTACAATGAGCAGTTCTTC.

This clonotype has ten or more counts. This sequence joins TRBV28 and TRBJ2-1, with 11 bases matching TRBD1. The CDR3 consists of 15 residues. Germline V gene data show CDR1 as MDHEN and CDR2 as SYDVKM. Unmatched junction bases numbered 10, after V lost 6 bases and J lost 9 bases. The CDR3 loop reads CASSTRDRGFGEQFF. CDR3 in DNA: TGTGCCAGCAGCACTCGGGACAGGGGGTTTGGTGAGCAGTTCTTC.

This clonotype is a singleton in its sample. A clone one base away is much larger, so this may be a read error. The chain links TRBV4-1 to TRBJ1-6; a weak D match, TRBD1 (5 bases). The CDR3 totals 14 residues. The germline V gene encodes CDR1 MGHRA and CDR2 YSYEKL. The CDR3 sequence is CASSQTGGTSPRHF. CDR3 nucleotides: TGCGCCAGCAGCCAAACAGGAGGCACTTCACCCCGCCACTTT.

This clonotype showed up just a few times. The chain uses TRBV6-1 and TRBJ2-7, with TRBD2 identical over 8 bases. V dropped 4 bases and J dropped 3; count of bases not matched to a gene: 2. Germline lookup yields CDR1 MNHNS and CDR2 SASEGT. The CDR3 covers 13 residues. The CDR3 DNA follows: TGTGCCAGCAGTGGGCGGGGGGACTACGAGCAGTACTTC. It specifies CASSGRGDYEQYF.

This clonotype appeared many times. This chain uses TRBV20-1 with TRBJ2-7; the match to TRBD1 covers 7 bases. V was pared by 6 bases and J by 0 bases, with 5 bases of the junction left unmatched. Germline CDR1 DFQATT, CDR2 SNEGSKA (reference sequence). The CDR3 has 13 residues. The CDR3 DNA sequence: TGCAGTGCGACAGGGTCCGGCTCCTACGAGCAGTACTTC. Amino acids: CSATGSGSYEQYF.

This clonotype was detected only a few times. The chain couples TRBV6-2 or TRBV6-3 to TRBJ2-3; D unresolved. Germline V gene lookup returns CDR1 MNHEY and CDR2 SVGEGT. The CDR3 is 16 residues long. V was cut by 4 bases and J by 0 bases, with 14 bases left in between. The CDR3 loop reads CASSSPAAESTDTQYF. CDR3 DNA: TGTGCCAGCAGTTCACCGGCGGCAGAAAGCACAGATACGCAGTATTTT.